The 10 T cell receptor beta chains presented below share a single source sample, sequenced in a study of cytomegalovirus exposure and HLA in healthy donors. Researchers ran the PCR with 60 Vbeta and 13 Jbeta primers. The assay was immunoSEQ multiplex PCR, and TCRdb's table has in-frame clones only and misses some. The sample records around 150,000 clones, about three fifths being singletons. Material for sequencing was PBMCs. These receptors came from a woman aged 30 to 39 in good health and CMV-seropositive.

The rearrangement links TRBV28 to TRBJ1-5, with D unclear. The CDR3 has 12 amino acids. From germline, CDR1 is MDHEN and CDR2 SYDVKM. The V and J ends lost 2 bases and 11 bases respectively, with 10 bases between them. The CDR3 spells CASSLSYSTQHF. CDR3 DNA sequence: TGTGCCAGCAGTTTAAGCTACTCGACCCAGCATTTT.

The rearrangement joins TRBV7-9 to TRBJ1-2; TRBD1 matches at 8 bases. The V and J ends lost 6 bases and 4 bases, in that order; junction bases with no gene match: 10. The germline gives CDR1 SEHNR, CDR2 FQNEAQ (reference sequence). CDR3 length: 15 amino acids. CDR3 sequence: CASSPGQASLYGYTF. CDR3 DNA sequence: TGTGCCAGCAGTCCGGGACAGGCCTCTCTCTATGGCTACACCTTC.

The V gene is TRBV11-2, the J gene TRBJ2-2, with D tentatively TRBD1 (5 bases). Germline CDR1 is SGHAT and CDR2 is FQNNGV. The ends were cut back, 3 bases at V and 8 bases at J, with 10 bases in the middle. This CDR3 contains 13 residues. This CDR3 is CASSFRGMGELFF. CDR3 bases: TGTGCCAGCAGCTTTAGGGGCATGGGGGAGCTGTTTTTT.

This sequence joins TRBV2 and TRBJ2-7, with 8 bases matching TRBD2. This CDR3 region has 15 residues. Germline loops: CDR1 SNHLY, CDR2 FYNNEI. V gave up 4 bases and J gave up 7 bases; unmatched junction bases: 12. Here the CDR3 DNA reads TGTGCCAGCAGTGCCGGGGGGGGGCGATCGATTGAGCAGTACTTC. Amino acids: CASSAGGGRSIEQYF.

This rearrangement joins TRBV7-2 to TRBJ1-2; 9 nucleotides agree with TRBD1. V lost 6 bases and J lost 3; bases outside the gene matches: 11. Germline CDR1 and CDR2: SGHTA and FQGNSA. This CDR3 has 16 amino acids. The CDR3 region has the DNA TGTGCCAGCAGTCTCGGGGGGAACAGGGGGCACTATGGCTACACCTTC. It encodes CASSLGGNRGHYGYTF.

The chain carries TRBV7-9 and TRBJ2-1, with D possibly TRBD1 on 6 matching bases. Deletions cut 5 bases from V and 0 bases from J, with 11 bases between. CDR1 and CDR2 from the germline V gene are SEHNR and FQNEAQ (reference sequence). The length of the CDR3 is 15 residues. CDR3 DNA: TGTGCCAGCAGCACACGGACAGCCTCCTACAATGAGCAGTTCTTC. It specifies CASSTRTASYNEQFF.

This clone has only a few counts. The chain uses TRBV19 and TRBJ1-2, with 7 bases fitting TRBD1. CDR1 and CDR2 from the germline V gene are LNHDA and SQIVND (reference sequence). The CDR3 has 14 residues. With 5 bases clipped from V and 5 bases from J, the junction kept 8 bases outside the gene matches. The CDR3 nucleotides read TGTGCCAGTAGTGGGCAGGGGGTAAGGTATGGCTACACCTTC. Encoded protein: CASSGQGVRYGYTF. Filled out from reference TRBV19 and TRBJ1-2, the complete variable domain reads DGGITQSPKYLFRKEGQNVTLSCEQNLNHDAMYWYRQDPGQGLRLIYYSQIVNDFQKGDIAEGYSVSREKKESFPLTVTSAQKNPTAFYLCASSGQGVRYGYTFGSGTRLTVV.

V and J are TRBV7-8 and TRBJ2-5, with D perhaps matching TRBD1 (6 bases). Germline CDR1 SGHVS, CDR2 FQNEAQ. This CDR3 has 14 residues. With 8 bases removed from V and 5 bases from J, the gap between germline ends came to 18 bases. CDR3 protein: CASDSGPGVETQYF. Written as DNA, the CDR3 is TGTGCCAGCGACTCGGGGCCAGGGGTGGAGACCCAGTACTTC.

A remark on this clone: This sample also contains other DNA sequences that code for the same CDR3. The chain links TRBV25-1 to TRBJ2-2, with unresolved D. The CDR3 covers 14 residues. Deletions cut 4 bases from V and 0 bases from J, with 6 bases between. Germline-derived CDR1 and CDR2 are MGHDK and SYGVNS. CDR3 in DNA: TGTGCCAGCAGTGTGGGCGCGAACACCGGGGAGCTGTTTTTT. Protein: CASSVGANTGELFF.

V gene TRBV7-9 combines with J gene TRBJ2-1, with 10 bases matching TRBD2. The trim removed 5 bases at V and 8 bases at J, leaving 12 bases unmatched. The CDR3 length is 16 residues. From germline, CDR1 is SEHNR and CDR2 FQNEAQ (reference sequence). CDR3 region: CASSPLGLAGVYEQFF. DNA of the CDR3: TGTGCCAGCAGCCCGCTAGGCCTAGCGGGAGTCTATGAGCAGTTCTTC.